These T cell receptor beta chains were read from a single sample in a study of neurological immune-mediated disorders. TCRdb independently ran MiXCR on the 5' RACE reads; one entry per CDR3 protein. This table holds about 39,000 distinct CDR3 sequences, 7% to 8.5% found once. The sequencing sample was made of CD4+ T cells from blood. These receptors came from a man in his fifties or sixties in good health. Each CDR3 is given with its conserved first and last residue. A D gene is named only where the DNA matches it firmly.

d_call	j_call	v_call	cdr3_aa
TRBD1	TRBJ2-2	TRBV30	CAWRQGAGTGELFF
NA	TRBJ1-5	TRBV7-2	CASSLVGSQNQPQHF
TRBD1	TRBJ2-4	TRBV12-3/TRBV12-4	CASSPMGADRGSKNIQYF
NA	TRBJ2-3	TRBV29-1	CSATPWQGTDTQYF
NA	TRBJ2-7	TRBV5-5	CASSAASYEQYF
NA	TRBJ2-7	TRBV14	CASSDFYEQYF
NA	TRBJ2-7	TRBV15	CATSRGATSYEQYF
NA	TRBJ2-5	TRBV25-1	CASSGGQETQYF
TRBD2	TRBJ2-1	TRBV25-1	CASVAGGIYYNEQFF
TRBD2	TRBJ2-1	TRBV4-1	CASSQGLAGVHEQFF
NA	TRBJ1-1	TRBV28	CASSREGTEAFF
TRBD1	TRBJ2-2	TRBV6-2/TRBV6-3	CASSYSTGRTGELFF
NA	TRBJ2-7	TRBV20-1	CSARAGDRRYEQYF
TRBD1	TRBJ2-1	TRBV6-5	CASSYRDRGHEQFF